The clone carrying this T cell receptor beta chain showed up just once. In the original processing: Quantification of nucleated cells was approximated via reference gene primer amplification. Generated by immunoSEQ multiplex PCR, the TCRdb table keeps only in-frame clones and is missing some. The V and J calls and the clone size are those of that table, but D and trimming were determined from the DNA. Of over 110,000 clones in the sample, roughly 82% were seen once. This sample was taken from a study of blood T cell repertoires in COVID-19. On the study more broadly: Sample material is recorded as cDNA or gDNA derived from T cells, B-cell-depleted T cells, or PBMCs.

V lost 5 bases to trimming and J lost 6 bases, with 10 bases between them. The germline gives CDR1 MDHEN, CDR2 SYDVKM. This CDR3 has 12 amino acids. The source material was peripheral blood. The sequence came from an older man with acute or convalescent COVID-19. The chain carries TRBV28 and TRBJ1-2, with a possible D match to TRBD1 (5 bases). CDR3 coding DNA: TGTGCCAGCAGTAGCAGGGTGAATGGCTACACCTTC. This encodes CASSSRVNGYTF.